This T cell receptor beta chain came from a study of blood T cell repertoires in COVID-19. Study summary: Sources were T cells, B-cell-depleted T cells, or PBMCs; the material itself was cDNA or gDNA.

Clones were sequenced by immunoSEQ multiplex PCR, and TCRdb holds only the in-frame ones, with some missing. The sample has 200,000 to 250,000 clones; 70% to 90% are singletons. CDR3 length: 16 residues. V was cut by 3 bases and J by 0 bases, with 12 bases left in between. Per germline, CDR1 LGHNA and CDR2 YNFKEQ. This clone was counted once. The source material was peripheral blood. This clonotype was obtained from a man aged 60 to 69 with acute or convalescent COVID-19. J is TRBJ2-1 and V is TRBV4-2, with D uncertain. CDR3 residues: CASSQPMSSSYNEQFF. The CDR3, as DNA: TGTGCCAGCAGCCAGCCCATGAGTAGCTCCTACAATGAGCAGTTCTTC.